This T cell receptor beta chain derives from a study of CD8 T cells in Susac syndrome. CD8+ and CD4+ blood T cells underwent TCR beta sequencing. Patients with stable or active relapsing-remitting disease, all of them treatment-naive, made up the multiple sclerosis controls. The authors negatively isolated CD8+ and CD4+ T cells and FACS-enriched TEMRA cells. Random hexamers were used to reverse transcribe an amount of roughly 0.45 to 1 ug RNA. A multiplex approach, immunoSEQ multiplex PCR, amplified TCR beta CDR3 across 54 Vbeta and 13 Jbeta. Each CDR3 protein gets one entry after TCRdb re-called the immunoSEQ multiplex PCR reads with MiXCR. The sample yields fewer than 250,000 distinct CDR3 sequences, 92% seen once. This CDR3 has 16 residues. In germline, CDR1 is LGHDT, CDR2 YNNKEL (reference sequence). Trimming cost V 0 bases and J 7 bases, with 16 bases left between them.

The sequencing input was CD8+ T cells from PBMCs. The V and J genes are TRBV3-1 and TRBJ2-4; D is possibly TRBD2 (6 bases). The sequence derives from a human donor with multiple sclerosis. CDR3: CASSQEGGEDMNIQYF. In DNA, the CDR3 is TGTGCCAGCAGCCAAGAGGGCGGGGAAGATATGAACATTCAGTACTTC.